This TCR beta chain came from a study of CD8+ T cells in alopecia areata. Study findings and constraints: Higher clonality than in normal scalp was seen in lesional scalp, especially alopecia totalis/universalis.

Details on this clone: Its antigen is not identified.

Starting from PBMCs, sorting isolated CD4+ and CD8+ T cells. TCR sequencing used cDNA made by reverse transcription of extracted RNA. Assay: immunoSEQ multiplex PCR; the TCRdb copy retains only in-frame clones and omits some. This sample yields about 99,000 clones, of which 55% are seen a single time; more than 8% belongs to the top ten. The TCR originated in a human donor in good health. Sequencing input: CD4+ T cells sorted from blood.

The CDR3 coding sequence is TGTGCCAGCAGCGCCTACAGGGGCCCGATCACTGAAGCTTTCTTT. Its translation: CASSAYRGPITEAFF. The chain links TRBV5-4 to TRBJ1-1; 7 nucleotides align to TRBD1. Trimming removed 4 bases from V and 4 bases from J; junction bases left unmatched: 10. CDR1 is SGHNT, CDR2 YYREEE, per germline (reference sequence). The CDR3 runs to 15 residues.